The 8 T cell receptor beta chains reported below all come from one sample, sequenced in a study of blood T cell repertoires in COVID-19. Some clones are missing from TCRdb's copy, which holds only in-frame ones; the method was immunoSEQ multiplex PCR. Of 200,000 to 250,000 clones detected, about nine tenths appear once; the ten largest clones hold 6% to 7%. Sequenced: PBMCs or T cells enriched from blood (not recorded which). The receptor source for this set is a woman younger than 45 with acute COVID-19.

J is TRBJ1-5 and V is TRBV27; D not certain. The germline V gene has CDR1 MNHEY and CDR2 SMNVEV (reference sequence). CDR3 size: 13 residues. V shed 4 bases and J shed 4 bases, with 8 bases lying between them. The CDR3 coding sequence is TGTGCCAGCAGTTCGGTGTTGAATCAGCCCCAGCATTTT. This codes for CASSSVLNQPQHF.

The genes are TRBV27 and TRBJ2-6, with TRBD1 as a possible D gene (5 bases). Germline V CDR1 and CDR2: MNHEY, SMNVEV (reference sequence). CDR3 length equals 15 residues. V shed 6 bases and J shed 0 bases, with 9 bases lying between them. CDR3 protein: CASSATGSGANVLTF. For the CDR3, the DNA is TGTGCCAGCAGCGCTACAGGCTCTGGGGCCAACGTCCTGACTTTC.

The rearrangement uses TRBV4-3 and TRBJ1-2, with D possibly being TRBD1 (6 bases). This CDR3 is built from 14 residues. Germline V gene sequence: CDR1 LGHNA, CDR2 YSLEER. Trimming cost V 3 bases and J 7 bases, with 15 bases left between them. The CDR3: CASSQMRQGTGYTF. The CDR3 region has the DNA TGCGCCAGCAGCCAGATGAGGCAGGGGACTGGCTACACCTTC.

CDR3 bases: TGTGCCATCAGTGCAACGGGCGGGAGTGTAATTTACGAGCAGTACTTC. This gives the protein CAISATGGSVIYEQYF. The chain couples TRBV10-3 to TRBJ2-7, with TRBD2 identical over 7 bases. CDR3 length: 16 amino acids. J was trimmed by 4 bases and V by 4 bases; bases with no gene match: 13. Germline CDR1 and CDR2: ENHRY and SYGVKD.

The chain employs TRBV18 and TRBJ1-2; D is perhaps TRBD1 (5 bases). V lost 3 bases, J lost 4 bases, and 9 bases lay in between. The CDR3 spans 13 residues. Germline-derived CDR1 and CDR2 are KGHSH and LQKENI. As DNA, the CDR3 is TGTGCCAGCTCACCGGGGGGAAGCTATGGCTACACCTTC. Its protein is CASSPGGSYGYTF. The full variable domain, in which reference TRBV18 and TRBJ1-2 provide the parts outside the CDR3, is NAGVMQNPRHLVRRRGQEARLRCSPMKGHSHVYWYRQLPEEGLKFMVYLQKENIIDESGMPKERFSAEFPKEGPSILRIQQVVRGDSAAYFCASSPGGSYGYTFGSGTRLTVV.

Written as DNA, the CDR3 is TGTGCCAGCAGCTTAGACTTTGTGGACAGGAGGGTTTACGCGAACACCGGGGAGCTGTTTTTT. This encodes CASSLDFVDRRVYANTGELFF. The chain is built from TRBV7-3 and TRBJ2-2, with D possibly TRBD1 on 7 matching bases. Germline assignment: CDR1 SGHTA and CDR2 FQGTGA. The CDR3 contains 21 residues. The ends were cut back, 2 bases at V and 0 bases at J, with 25 bases in the middle.

The J gene is TRBJ1-2, the V gene TRBV28; maybe TRBD1 (5 bases). Germline V gene lookup returns CDR1 MDHEN and CDR2 SYDVKM. This CDR3 has 17 amino acids. V was pared by 5 bases and J by 4 bases, with 23 bases between. Here the CDR3 DNA reads TGTGCCAGCAGTCATAAAAAATCAGGGCCGGACGGCTATGGCTACACCTTC. Its protein product is CASSHKKSGPDGYGYTF.

The gene calls are TRBV6-5 and TRBJ2-7, with 10 bases that match TRBD1. V was clipped by 6 bases and J by 6 bases; unmatched bases: 8. CDR1 MNHEY and CDR2 SVGAGI come from the germline V gene. The CDR3 totals 14 residues. CDR3 sequence reads: CASSAGQGLGEQYF. Written as DNA, the CDR3 is TGTGCCAGCAGCGCGGGACAGGGGTTAGGCGAGCAGTACTTC.